Each of the 21 T cell receptor beta chains below was sequenced from the same sample in a study of T cells after yellow fever vaccination. TCRdb reprocessed the 5' RACE reads via MiXCR and lists one record per CDR3 protein. The sample has over 150,000 distinct CDR3 sequences, around 7% seen once. The sample in question was CD4+ T cells sorted from PBMCs, obtained 5 to 6 days after the first yellow fever vaccination. These receptors originate from a man younger than 35 who received the YFV17D yellow fever vaccine.

There are a few counts of this clonotype. The chain carries TRBV19 and TRBJ1-5; weak D call: TRBD1 (5 bases). This CDR3 comprises 14 residues. The V gene's germline CDR1 is LNHDA and CDR2 SQIVND (reference sequence). The germline V and J ends were trimmed by 9 bases and 1 base, with 13 bases remaining between them. This CDR3 reads CASHPGWSNQPQHF. CDR3 DNA sequence: TGTGCCAGCCATCCAGGGTGGAGCAATCAGCCCCAGCATTTT. Supplemented by reference TRBV19 and TRBJ1-5, the full variable domain reads DGGITQSPKYLFRKEGQNVTLSCEQNLNHDAMYWYRQDPGQGLRLIYYSQIVNDFQKGDIAEGYSVSREKKESFPLTVTSAQKNPTAFYLCASHPGWSNQPQHFGDGTRLSIL.

This clonotype was counted between two and nine times. This rearrangement joins TRBV27 to TRBJ2-2; D gene unclear. CDR3 length equals 15 residues. V was clipped by 3 bases and J by 4 bases, with 12 bases between them. Germline V CDR1 and CDR2: MNHEY, SMNVEV (reference sequence). In DNA, the CDR3 is TGTGCCAGCAGTTTTTTGGGGTCTATCACCGGGGAGCTGTTTTTT. Its protein product is CASSFLGSITGELFF.

Many counts were recorded for this clonotype. A junction end diverges from the germline sequence, so it may reflect a read error. The rearrangement uses TRBV5-1 and TRBJ1-2; possible D gene TRBD1, 5 bases. The CDR3 contains 14 residues. Looked up from germline, CDR1 is SGHRS and CDR2 is YFSETQ. CDR3 sequence reads: CASSLESGNYGYTF. Written as DNA, the CDR3 is TGTGCCAGCAGTCTGGAGTCAGGGAACTATGGCTACACCTTC.

This clonotype was seen many times. The V call is TRBV5-1, the J call TRBJ2-1; D remains unclear. The CDR3 extends over 14 amino acids. Germline CDR1 reads SGHRS; CDR2 reads YFSETQ. V was pared by 3 bases and J by 0 bases, with 7 bases between. The CDR3 region has the DNA TGCGCCAGCAGCTGGCAAGGCTCCTACAATGAGCAGTTCTTC. Translation: CASSWQGSYNEQFF.

This clonotype was recorded a few times. The chain carries TRBV29-1 and TRBJ2-7; 7 nucleotides match TRBD1. Per the germline V gene, CDR1 is SQVTM and CDR2 is ANQGSEA. CDR3 length: 12 residues. V shed 5 bases, J shed 4 bases, and the junction held 5 bases outside the gene matches. CDR3 coding DNA: TGCAGCGTTCTCGGGACAGCATACGAGCAGTACGTC. Protein product: CSVLGTAYEQYV.

The sample holds many counts of this clonotype. The chain employs TRBV29-1 and TRBJ1-6; TRBD1 matches 7 bases. The CDR3 runs 13 residues. The J segment lost 8 bases and the V segment lost 4 bases, leaving 5 bases of the junction unmatched. Germline CDR1 and CDR2: SQVTM and ANQGSEA. CDR3 amino acids: CSVGQGGDSPLHF. DNA of the CDR3: TGCAGCGTTGGACAGGGTGGCGATTCACCCCTCCACTTT.

The table lists this clonotype with a few counts. The V and J genes are TRBV5-1 and TRBJ2-5; 7 nucleotides agree with TRBD2. The CDR3 extends over 14 amino acids. Germline CDR1 and CDR2: SGHRS and YFSETQ. J was trimmed by 5 bases and V by 4 bases; bases with no gene match: 8. CDR3 DNA: TGCGCCAGCAGCCCGACTAGCCCGTTCGAGACCCAGTACTTC. The encoded protein is CASSPTSPFETQYF.

This clonotype was counted many times. The J gene is TRBJ1-2, the V gene TRBV13, with D possibly matching TRBD1 (5 bases). From germline, CDR1 is PRHDT and CDR2 FYEKMQ (reference sequence). This CDR3 has 19 residues. V was cut by 2 bases and J by 4 bases, with 26 bases left in between. The CDR3 DNA reads TGTGCCAGCAGCTTATACCGCAAGGGGCTCCACACCCCGATCTATGGCTACACCTTC. Protein sequence: CASSLYRKGLHTPIYGYTF.

This clonotype was recorded a few times. This CDR3 reads CASSLDGTSGGSKQYF. In DNA form, the CDR3 reads TGTGCCAGCAGCTTAGACGGGACTAGCGGGGGGTCTAAGCAGTACTTC. This rearrangement joins TRBV7-2 to TRBJ2-7; the match to TRBD2 covers 15 bases. The CDR3 has 16 amino acids. Germline V gives CDR1 SGHTA, CDR2 FQGNSA. V dropped 1 base and J dropped 8; count of bases not matched to a gene: 6. The entire variable domain, with the rest obtained from reference TRBV7-2 and TRBJ2-7, is as follows: GAGVSQSPSNKVTEKGKDVELRCDPISGHTALYWYRQSLGQGLEFLIYFQGNSAPDKSGLPSDRFSAERTGGSVSTLTIQRTQQEDSAVYLCASSLDGTSGGSKQYFGPGTRLTVT.

The chain couples TRBV12-3 or TRBV12-4 to TRBJ2-3; D might be TRBD1 or TRBD2, each matching 5 bases. Trimming removed 7 bases from V and 5 bases from J, with 13 bases in between. The CDR3 sequence is 13 residues long. The CDR3 loop is CASNLRGRDTQYF. In DNA, the CDR3 is TGTGCCAGCAACTTACGGGGCCGAGATACGCAGTATTTT.

Many counts were recorded for this clonotype. The rearrangement links TRBV7-2 to TRBJ2-5; D is uncertain. Trimming pared 2 bases from V and 1 base from J, leaving 5 bases between. The CDR3 consists of 13 residues. Germline loops: CDR1 SGHTA, CDR2 FQGNSA. The CDR3 spells CASSLLSQETQYF. DNA for the CDR3: TGTGCCAGCAGCTTACTCAGCCAAGAGACCCAGTACTTC.

Comment on this clonotype: Being one base from a much bigger clone, this may be a read error. This rearrangement joins TRBV6-2 or TRBV6-3 to TRBJ2-3; D is uncertain. The CDR3 spans 11 residues. Germline lookup yields CDR1 MNHEY and CDR2 SVGEGT. CDR3 loop: CAISYHDTQYF. The CDR3 bases are TGTGCCATCAGTTACCACGACACGCAGTATTTT.

Ten or more counts support this clonotype. The chain carries TRBV4-3 and TRBJ2-2, with 8 bases lining up with TRBD2. CDR1 and CDR2 from the germline V gene are LGHNA and YSLEER. The CDR3 is 15 residues long. V trimming: 2 bases; J trimming: 4 bases; junction bases outside the gene matches: 3. CDR3 amino acids: CASSQYGTSTGELFF. CDR3 DNA: TGCGCCAGCAGCCAATATGGGACTAGCACCGGGGAGCTGTTTTTT.

This clonotype has a count of ten or more. The chain has TRBV5-1 and TRBJ1-5; D possibly corresponds to TRBD1 (5 bases). From germline, CDR1 is SGHRS and CDR2 YFSETQ. Trimming pared 5 bases from V and 7 bases from J, leaving 19 bases between. The CDR3 runs to 15 residues. For the CDR3, the DNA is TGCGCCAGCAGTCTCACGGGGCAGGACGAGCAGCCCCAGCATTTT. Translation gives CASSLTGQDEQPQHF.

The chain links TRBV19 to TRBJ2-2, with 12 nucleotides matching TRBD2. CDR3 length: 18 residues. The ends lost 5 bases at V and 6 bases at J; junction bases unmatched: 13. CDR1 is LNHDA and CDR2 is SQIVND in the germline V gene (reference sequence). In DNA form, the CDR3 reads TGTGCCAGTAGTGGGGCTAGCGGGGGGGCTTGGTATGCCGGGGAGCTGTTTTTT. Residues: CASSGASGGAWYAGELFF.

This clonotype appeared a few times. The genes are TRBV7-2 and TRBJ2-5; D assignment may be TRBD1 or TRBD2 (6 bases each). The CDR3 runs 15 residues. Trimming cost V 1 base and J 2 bases, with 11 bases left between them. Germline V gives CDR1 SGHTA, CDR2 FQGNSA. The CDR3 loop reads CASSLDGGRQETQYF. CDR3 in DNA: TGTGCCAGCAGCTTAGACGGGGGCAGACAAGAGACCCAGTACTTC.

This clonotype has ten or more counts. This sequence joins TRBV19 and TRBJ2-7; D is possibly TRBD1 (7 bases). Germline V CDR1 and CDR2: LNHDA, SQIVND (reference sequence). The ends were cut back, 6 bases at V and 0 bases at J, with 15 bases in the middle. The CDR3 is 15 amino acids. The CDR3 here is CASRLRGTVSYEQYF. In DNA, the CDR3 is TGTGCCAGTAGACTCCGGGGGACAGTCTCCTACGAGCAGTACTTC.

The chain is built from TRBV7-2 and TRBJ2-7; perhaps TRBD1 as D (6 bases). Trimming took 5 bases from V and 4 from J, leaving 15 bases between them. Germline loops: CDR1 SGHTA, CDR2 FQGNSA. This CDR3 spans 14 amino acids. The CDR3 is CASSPRQDSYEQYF. Here the CDR3 DNA reads TGTGCCAGCAGCCCTAGACAGGATTCATACGAGCAGTACTTC.

This clonotype was seen more than once but under ten times. The chain couples TRBV4-3 to TRBJ1-2, with TRBD1 identical over 9 bases. V lost 4 bases and J lost 8; bases outside the gene matches: 5. The CDR3 runs to 13 residues. The germline CDR1 and CDR2 sequences are LGHNA and YSLEER. The CDR3 protein is CASSPGQGLGYTF. For the CDR3, the DNA is TGCGCCAGCAGCCCGGGACAGGGACTCGGCTACACCTTC.

A few counts support this clonotype. The chain couples TRBV2 to TRBJ2-7; TRBD1 agrees at 7 bases. Germline loops: CDR1 SNHLY, CDR2 FYNNEI. J was trimmed by 7 bases and V by 10 bases; bases with no gene match: 7. CDR3 size: 11 residues. The CDR3 DNA sequence: TGTGCCACCCGACTGGACAGGGAGCAGTACGTC. Its protein is CATRLDREQYV.

This clonotype was detected ten times or more. The V call is TRBV12-3 or TRBV12-4, the J call TRBJ1-2, with D possibly TRBD1 on 6 matching bases. The CDR3 totals 17 residues. V was cut by 5 bases and J by 4 bases, with 23 bases left in between. This chain's CDR3 is CASSATGFAGVTYGYTF. CDR3 DNA sequence: TGTGCCAGCAGTGCCACAGGGTTTGCGGGGGTGACCTATGGCTACACCTTC.